This TCR beta chain was documented in a study of cytomegalovirus exposure and HLA in healthy donors. Findings of the study overall: No immune exposure information besides CMV serostatus was available. Despite most TCR sequences being rare, some public TCRs occurred in many donors.

Regarding this clone: What it recognizes is unknown.

The CDR3 consists of 16 residues. Germline-derived CDR1 and CDR2 are SGHAT and FQNNGV. V lost 5 bases to trimming and J lost 7 bases; unmatched junction nucleotides: 9. Primers included in the PCR were 60 Vbeta and 13 Jbeta primers. The protocol was immunoSEQ multiplex PCR, while the TCRdb copy is restricted to in-frame clones and leaves out a portion. The profile shows 100,000 to 150,000 clones, 10% of them singletons. This rearrangement joins TRBV11-2 to TRBJ2-1; 12 positions match TRBD2. Sequencing was performed on PBMCs. The source of this sequence is a woman aged 18 to 35 in good health and CMV-seropositive. The CDR3 DNA is TGTGCCAGCAGCACAACACTAGCGGGAGGCAATAATGAGCAGTTCTTC. As protein: CASSTTLAGGNNEQFF. The full variable domain, with the rest looked up from reference TRBV11-2 and TRBJ2-1, is EAGVAQSPRYKIIEKRQSVAFWCNPISGHATLYWYQQILGQGPKLLIQFQNNGVVDDSQLPKDRFSAERLKGVDSTLKIQPAKLEDSAVYLCASSTTLAGGNNEQFFGPGTRLTVL.